These 31 T cell receptor beta chains came from one sample sequenced in a study of identical twins. MiXCR was run by TCRdb on the 5' RACE reads, yielding one entry per CDR3 protein. The sample includes hundreds of thousands of distinct CDR3 sequences, over 8.5% of them seen just once. The same data also contributed to another study, on yellow fever vaccine responses in identical twins.

The sample comprised PBMCs. These receptors were collected from a woman under 30 in good health.

This clonotype has just a few counts. The gene calls are TRBV3-1 and TRBJ1-4, with 8 positions matching TRBD1. J gave up 0 bases and V 0 bases, and 3 bases lay outside the gene matches. This CDR3 contains 17 residues. Germline CDR1 LGHDT, CDR2 YNNKEL (reference sequence). The CDR3 reads CASSQDLQGATNEKLFF. DNA for the CDR3: TGTGCCAGCAGCCAAGATCTACAGGGGGCAACTAATGAAAAACTGTTTTTT. Using reference TRBV3-1 and TRBJ1-4 for the parts outside the CDR3, the full variable domain is DTAVSQTPKYLVTQMGNDKSIKCEQNLGHDTMYWYKQDSKKFLKIMFSYNNKELIINETVPNRFSPKSPDKAHLNLHINSLELGDSAVYFCASSQDLQGATNEKLFFGSGTQLSVL.

This clonotype turned up a few times. The rearrangement joins TRBV6-5 to TRBJ2-2; 7 bases agree with TRBD2. CDR1 is MNHEY, CDR2 SVGAGI, per germline. The J segment lost 2 bases and the V segment lost 2 bases, leaving 5 bases of the junction unmatched. CDR3 size: 16 residues. The CDR3 nucleotides read TGTGCCAGCAGTTACGGCGCGGGAGCTAACACCGGGGAGCTGTTTTTT. Its translation is CASSYGAGANTGELFF.

The chain carries TRBV7-2 and TRBJ2-2; the D is unclear. CDR3 length: 15 amino acids. CDR1 and CDR2 from the germline V gene are SGHTA and FQGNSA. V lost 1 base and J lost 6, with 12 bases in between. DNA of the CDR3: TGTGCCAGCAGCTTAGTCGACAACTGGGCCGGGGAGCTGTTTTTT. It yields the protein CASSLVDNWAGELFF.

This clonotype came up many times. V usage is TRBV10-3 and J usage is TRBJ2-1; 11 nucleotides line up with TRBD2. V trimming: 3 bases; J trimming: 10 bases; junction bases outside the gene matches: 14. Germline V CDR1 and CDR2: ENHRY, SYGVKD. This CDR3 comprises 17 residues. CDR3: CAISDGTGLAAGGEQFF. The CDR3 DNA reads TGTGCCATCAGTGACGGTACGGGACTAGCGGCCGGGGGCGAGCAGTTCTTC.

J is TRBJ2-2 and V is TRBV15; 9 bases agree with TRBD2. The V segment lost 0 bases and the J segment 0 bases; nucleotides outside the gene matches: 11. The CDR3 has 20 amino acids. The germline CDR1 and CDR2 sequences are LNHNV and YYDKDF (reference sequence). DNA for the CDR3: TGTGCCACCAGCAGAGATCTGAAGAGACTAGCGGACCCGAACACCGGGGAGCTGTTTTTT. Its protein is CATSRDLKRLADPNTGELFF.

This clonotype has just a few counts. This rearrangement joins TRBV5-1 to TRBJ2-2; a weak D match, TRBD1 (5 bases). The germline V and J ends were trimmed by 0 bases and 2 bases, with 14 bases remaining between them. The CDR3 has 17 amino acids. Germline CDR1 and CDR2: SGHRS and YFSETQ. The CDR3 loop is CASSLATAGSNTGELFF. In DNA form, the CDR3 reads TGCGCCAGCAGCTTGGCTACTGCAGGGTCCAACACCGGGGAGCTGTTTTTT.

The table lists this clonotype with many counts. The chain joins TRBV12-3 or TRBV12-4 to TRBJ1-1; D perhaps matches TRBD1 (5 bases). The CDR3 extends over 14 amino acids. V was cut by 3 bases and J by 7 bases, with 15 bases left in between. CDR3: CASSFIGTRGEAFF. In DNA form, the CDR3 reads TGTGCCAGCAGTTTTATTGGGACCCGGGGTGAAGCTTTCTTT.

This clonotype was found many times. The chain joins TRBV28 to TRBJ1-1, with 7 nucleotides matching TRBD1. Germline CDR1 reads MDHEN; CDR2 reads SYDVKM. The V segment lost 1 base and the J segment 4 bases; nucleotides outside the gene matches: 9. This CDR3 contains 16 residues. The CDR3 DNA is TGTGCCAGCAGTTTATCGGCCCCAGGGGGTATCACTGAAGCTTTCTTT. Protein product: CASSLSAPGGITEAFF.

In its sample, this clonotype was seen a few times. The chain links TRBV19 to TRBJ2-1; D gene unclear. The germline V gene has CDR1 LNHDA and CDR2 SQIVND (reference sequence). This CDR3 has 13 amino acids. V was trimmed by 0 bases and J by 5 bases, leaving 5 bases between them. The CDR3 nucleotides read TGTGCCAGTAGTATAGAACCAGACAATGAGCAGTTCTTC. Its translation is CASSIEPDNEQFF. Looking up the rest from reference TRBV19 and TRBJ2-1 gives the full variable domain: DGGITQSPKYLFRKEGQNVTLSCEQNLNHDAMYWYRQDPGQGLRLIYYSQIVNDFQKGDIAEGYSVSREKKESFPLTVTSAQKNPTAFYLCASSIEPDNEQFFGPGTRLTVL.

The rearrangement joins TRBV21-1 to TRBJ2-1; TRBD2, the D gene given by the table, was not confirmed from the DNA. TRBV21-1 is termed a pseudogene. This CDR3 contains 16 residues. The CDR3 reads CASSLSGSIIYNEQFF. CDR3 nucleotide sequence: TGTGCCAGCAGCCTTAGCGGGAGCATCATCTACAATGAGCAGTTCTTC.

This clonotype appeared many times. This chain joins TRBV7-2 and TRBJ2-3, with TRBD2 matching 7 bases. The V gene end was trimmed by 3 bases and the J gene end by 1 base; junction bases not matched to a gene: 4. This CDR3 comprises 15 residues. Germline loops: CDR1 SGHTA, CDR2 FQGNSA. As DNA, the CDR3 is TGTGCCAGCAGCTTTTCTAGCGGTGGCACAGATACGCAGTATTTT. Its protein product is CASSFSSGGTDTQYF.

This clonotype appeared a few times. The germline gene is not matched at one end of the junction; a read error may be the cause. The rearrangement links TRBV7-2 to TRBJ2-2, with no clear D. CDR3 length equals 15 residues. Germline values: CDR1 SGHTA, CDR2 FQGNSA. As DNA, the CDR3 is TGTGTCAGCAGCTACCCCTTTCCGTACACCGGGGAGCTGTTTTTT. It codes for CVSSYPFPYTGELFF.

This chain uses TRBV28 with TRBJ2-2; D is perhaps TRBD1 (5 bases). Trimming removed 5 bases at V and 5 bases at J, with 15 bases between. Germline CDR1 MDHEN, CDR2 SYDVKM. This CDR3 contains 15 residues. CDR3 bases: TGTGCCAGCAGTCAATACCCAGGGTCAACCGGGGAGCTGTTTTTT. Translating it yields CASSQYPGSTGELFF.

This clonotype has ten or more counts. The chain has TRBV12-3 or TRBV12-4 and TRBJ1-5; D is possibly TRBD1 (5 bases). This CDR3 spans 16 amino acids. The V end lost 4 bases, the J end lost 0 bases, and 13 bases lay between the germline ends. In nucleotides, the CDR3 is TGTGCCAGCAGTTCCTCGGACACGTATAGCAATCAGCCCCAGCATTTT. Its translation: CASSSSDTYSNQPQHF.

This chain joins TRBV27 and TRBJ2-3, with D possibly being TRBD2 (5 bases). The germline gives CDR1 MNHEY, CDR2 SMNVEV (reference sequence). Trimming pared 0 bases from V and 4 bases from J, leaving 11 bases between. CDR3 length: 15 residues. The CDR3 DNA reads TGTGCCAGCAGTTTATCACCCGGACTCGCAGATACGCAGTATTTT. This gives the protein CASSLSPGLADTQYF.

The chain employs TRBV5-1 and TRBJ1-4; TRBD1 agrees at 7 bases. The CDR3 length is 14 residues. Per the germline V gene, CDR1 is SGHRS and CDR2 is YFSETQ. J was trimmed by 8 bases and V by 4 bases; bases with no gene match: 8. This CDR3 reads CASSATGLREKLFF. The CDR3 nucleotides read TGCGCCAGCAGCGCGACAGGGCTACGGGAAAAACTGTTTTTT.

This clonotype was seen more than once but under ten times. V is TRBV3-1 and J is TRBJ1-1; a possible D gene is TRBD1 (5 bases). CDR1 is LGHDT, CDR2 YNNKEL, per germline (reference sequence). The CDR3 is 14 residues long. With 3 bases removed from V and 6 bases from J, the gap between germline ends came to 14 bases. CDR3 coding DNA: TGTGCCAGCAGCCATGGGGGAATCCATCCTGAAGCTTTCTTT. Translation: CASSHGGIHPEAFF.

The chain couples TRBV3-1 to TRBJ1-1; 7 bases align to TRBD1. The junction had 8 bases not matched to a gene; V was cut back by 3 bases and J by 1 base. Germline V CDR1 and CDR2: LGHDT, YNNKEL (reference sequence). This CDR3 is built from 16 residues. The CDR3: CASSHPQQGKNTEAFF. In DNA, the CDR3 is TGTGCCAGCAGCCACCCCCAACAGGGGAAGAACACTGAAGCTTTCTTT. The full variable domain, its missing parts supplied by reference TRBV3-1 and TRBJ1-1, is DTAVSQTPKYLVTQMGNDKSIKCEQNLGHDTMYWYKQDSKKFLKIMFSYNNKELIINETVPNRFSPKSPDKAHLNLHINSLELGDSAVYFCASSHPQQGKNTEAFFGQGTRLTVV.

This clonotype was observed a handful of times. The chain couples TRBV2 to TRBJ2-7, with TRBD2 identical over 10 bases. With 4 bases clipped from V and 7 bases from J, the junction kept 13 bases outside the gene matches. CDR1 SNHLY and CDR2 FYNNEI come from the germline V gene. This CDR3 is built from 16 residues. The CDR3 region has the DNA TGTGCCAGCAGTGGGGCCCTCAGCGGGAGGGCAAGAGAGCAGTACTTC. Protein product: CASSGALSGRAREQYF.

In this sample, this clonotype turned up many times. The CDR3 is CASSVRQGWAEQFF. The CDR3 DNA sequence: TGTGCCAGCAGCGTCCGACAGGGTTGGGCTGAGCAGTTCTTC. The chain couples TRBV9 to TRBJ2-1; 7 bases fit TRBD1. This CDR3 spans 14 amino acids. J lost 9 bases, V lost 2 bases, and 8 bases had no gene match. In germline, CDR1 is SGDLS, CDR2 YYNGEE.

CDR3 sequence reads: CASSFIGVWETQYF. In DNA, the CDR3 is TGTGCCAGCAGTTTTATCGGGGTATGGGAGACCCAGTACTTC. The J gene is TRBJ2-5, the V gene TRBV28; D possibly corresponds to TRBD2 (5 bases). Germline V CDR1 and CDR2: MDHEN, SYDVKM. The CDR3 runs 14 residues. V lost 3 bases, J lost 5 bases, and 13 bases lay in between.

The V call is TRBV20-1, the J call TRBJ2-1; 11 positions match TRBD2. The CDR3 is 15 amino acids. With V trimmed by 5 bases and J by 8 bases, 11 bases remained unmatched. Germline CDR1 reads DFQATT; CDR2 reads SNEGSKA (reference sequence). The CDR3 DNA follows: TGCAGTGCTCGTGTAGCGGGGGGGCCTAGGGATGAGCAGTTCTTC. It encodes CSARVAGGPRDEQFF.

The rearrangement joins TRBV10-3 to TRBJ1-2; no firm D call. From germline, CDR1 is ENHRY and CDR2 SYGVKD. The V and J ends lost 0 bases and 8 bases respectively, with 7 bases between them. The CDR3 has 12 amino acids. This CDR3 reads CAISESEGGYTF. The CDR3 DNA reads as TGTGCCATCAGTGAGTCAGAGGGAGGCTACACCTTC.

The chain uses TRBV18 and TRBJ2-2; 7 nucleotides agree with TRBD1. Germline V CDR1 and CDR2: KGHSH, LQKENI. J gave up 4 bases and V 5 bases, and 4 bases lay outside the gene matches. The CDR3 is 14 residues long. The CDR3 loop is CASSGDRRTGELFF. CDR3 coding DNA: TGTGCCAGCTCAGGGGACAGACGCACCGGGGAGCTGTTTTTT.

This clonotype was picked up a small number of times. The chain couples TRBV27 to TRBJ2-5; TRBD1 aligns across 10 bases. CDR3 size: 15 residues. The germline gives CDR1 MNHEY, CDR2 SMNVEV (reference sequence). V trimming: 6 bases; J trimming: 2 bases; junction bases outside the gene matches: 6. CDR3 sequence reads: CASSAGTGAQETQYF. CDR3 DNA sequence: TGTGCCAGCAGCGCCGGGACAGGGGCACAAGAGACCCAGTACTTC.

This clonotype occurred a few times. The chain recombines TRBV10-1 with TRBJ2-7, with 11 bases identical to TRBD1. The CDR3 sequence is 13 residues long. Trimming cost V 6 bases and J 6 bases; bases outside gene matches: 4. The germline gives CDR1 WNHNN, CDR2 SYGVQD (reference sequence). CDR3 coding DNA: TGCGCCAGCAGCTGGGACAGGGGGTCCGAGCAGTACTTC. Translation gives CASSWDRGSEQYF.

This clonotype was seen more than once but under ten times. The genes are TRBV21-1 and TRBJ2-2; the table's D call, TRBD2, was not checked against the DNA. TRBV21-1 is shown as a pseudogene. The CDR3 covers 14 residues. The CDR3 sequence is CASSKDGRAGELFF. The CDR3 coding sequence is TGTGCCAGCAGCAAAGACGGGAGGGCCGGGGAGCTGTTTTTT.

This clonotype was counted between two and nine times. The V and J genes are TRBV6-4 and TRBJ2-3; D call uncertain. The germline gives CDR1 MRHNA, CDR2 SNTAGT. The germline V and J ends were trimmed by 4 bases and 3 bases, with 14 bases remaining between them. The CDR3 runs to 15 residues. The CDR3 nucleotides read TGTGCCAGCAGTGTGGACCCTCGAGTAACAGATACGCAGTATTTT. Encoded protein: CASSVDPRVTDTQYF.

The chain has TRBV7-3 and TRBJ2-1; D gene uncertain. Trimming stripped 4 bases from V and 8 bases from J, with 12 bases between. The V gene's germline CDR1 is SGHTA and CDR2 FQGTGA. This CDR3 comprises 13 residues. CDR3 protein: CASSSLEGHEQFF. DNA for the CDR3: TGTGCCAGCAGCTCCTTAGAAGGGCATGAGCAGTTCTTC.

The gene calls are TRBV20-1 and TRBJ2-7; D might be TRBD2 (6 bases). CDR1 is DFQATT and CDR2 is SNEGSKA in the germline V gene (reference sequence). Trimming shortened V by 5 bases and J by 7 bases, and 21 bases separated the two germline ends. There are 14 residues in the CDR3. CDR3 loop: CSALIPGLGREQYF. The CDR3 DNA is TGCAGTGCTCTGATACCGGGACTCGGTAGAGAGCAGTACTTC.

This clonotype was counted ten times or more. The chain recombines TRBV3-1 with TRBJ1-2; possible D gene TRBD1, 5 bases. Trimming pared 4 bases from V and 2 bases from J, leaving 5 bases between. This CDR3 spans 12 amino acids. Germline V gene sequence: CDR1 LGHDT, CDR2 YNNKEL (reference sequence). The CDR3 DNA is TGTGCCAGCAGCCGGACAAACTATGGCTACACCTTC. Its translation: CASSRTNYGYTF.